This T cell receptor beta chain stems from a study of CD8 T cells in Susac syndrome. Overall study context: Sequenced Susac syndrome patients included more than five with clinically active disease and about eight in remission.

CD8+ and CD4+ T cells taken from blood had their TCR beta sequenced. Reverse transcription of 0.5 to 1 ug RNA was performed with random hexamers. immunoSEQ multiplex PCR amplified TCR beta CDR3 across 54 Vbeta, 13 Jbeta. Each CDR3 protein is one row after TCRdb ran MiXCR on the immunoSEQ multiplex PCR reads. The table records 140,000 to 150,000 distinct CDR3 sequences, nearly 97% of them present only once. The CDR3 spans 14 residues. Germline V CDR1 and CDR2: LNHNV, YYDKDF (reference sequence). The ends were cut back, 9 bases at V and 3 bases at J, with 17 bases in the middle. The receptor comes from a human donor with Susac syndrome. The specimen was CD4+ T cells from PBMCs. The V gene is TRBV15, the J gene TRBJ1-1; no clear D gene. CDR3 in amino acids: CATGGLNGDTEAFF. The CDR3 DNA reads as TGTGCCACGGGCGGGCTTAACGGGGACACTGAAGCTTTCTTT.